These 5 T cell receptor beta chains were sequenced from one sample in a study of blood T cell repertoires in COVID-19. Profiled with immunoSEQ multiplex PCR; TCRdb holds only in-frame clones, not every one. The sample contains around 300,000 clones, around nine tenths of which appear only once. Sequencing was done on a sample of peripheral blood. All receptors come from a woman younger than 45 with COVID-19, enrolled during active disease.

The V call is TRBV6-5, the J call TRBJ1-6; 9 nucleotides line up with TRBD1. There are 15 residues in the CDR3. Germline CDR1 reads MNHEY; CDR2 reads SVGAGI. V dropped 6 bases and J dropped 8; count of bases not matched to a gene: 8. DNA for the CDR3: TGTGCCAGCAGGACACAGGGGGCCGAGGATTCACCCCTCCACTTT. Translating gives CASRTQGAEDSPLHF.

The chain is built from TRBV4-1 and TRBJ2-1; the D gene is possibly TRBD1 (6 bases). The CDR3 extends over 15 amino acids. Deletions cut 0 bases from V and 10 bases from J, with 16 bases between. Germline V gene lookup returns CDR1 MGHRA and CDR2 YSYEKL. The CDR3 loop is CASSQENRALQEQFF. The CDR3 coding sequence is TGCGCCAGCAGCCAAGAGAACAGGGCATTACAGGAGCAGTTCTTC.

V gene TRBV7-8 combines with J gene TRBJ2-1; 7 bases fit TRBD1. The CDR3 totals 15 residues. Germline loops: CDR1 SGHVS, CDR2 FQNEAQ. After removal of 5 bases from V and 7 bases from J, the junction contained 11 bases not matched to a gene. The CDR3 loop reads CASSNSGTAWNEQFF. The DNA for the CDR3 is TGTGCCAGCAGCAACTCCGGGACAGCCTGGAATGAGCAGTTCTTC.

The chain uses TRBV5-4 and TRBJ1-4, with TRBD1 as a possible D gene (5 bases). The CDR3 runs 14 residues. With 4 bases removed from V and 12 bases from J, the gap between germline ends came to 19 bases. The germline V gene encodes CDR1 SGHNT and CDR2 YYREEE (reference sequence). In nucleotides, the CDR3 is TGTGCCAGCAGCCCACCGGGGGGGAGTGAGGAACTGTTTTTT. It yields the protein CASSPPGGSEELFF.

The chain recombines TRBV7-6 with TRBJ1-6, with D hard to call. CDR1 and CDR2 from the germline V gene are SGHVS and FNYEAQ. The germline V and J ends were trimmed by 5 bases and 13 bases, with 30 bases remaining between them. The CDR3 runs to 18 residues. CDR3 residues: CASSPQYPARDQFTPLHF. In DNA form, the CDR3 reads TGTGCCAGCAGCCCCCAATACCCCGCCCGGGATCAATTCACGCCCCTCCACTTT.